This T cell receptor (beta chain) is from a study of beta chain features in type 1 diabetes. Study-wide context: The patients were much like the healthy donors in age, gender and cell yields. General study points: Across all four CD4+ subsets, people with type 1 diabetes showed modestly shorter TCRB CDR3s.

The authors took one heparinised blood draw, averaging roughly 120 mL, from each donor. CD4+ naive, central memory, regulatory and stem cell-like memory subsets were isolated by sorting on CD45RO/CCR7/CD25/CD127/CD95/CD27. CDR3 length equals 13 residues. The V and J ends lost 5 bases and 8 bases, in that order; junction bases with no gene match: 4. Germline V lookup: CDR1 SGDLS, CDR2 YYNGEE. TCRB transcripts that were expressed got sequenced, as all of the isolated RNA had been reverse transcribed. Using immunoSEQ multiplex PCR, the repertoire was profiled, and TCRdb retains in-frame clones only, with some absent. The sample carries 150,000 to 200,000 clones, 9% to 10% recorded once. Many counts were recorded for this clone. Its antigen is currently unknown.

The V call is TRBV9, the J call TRBJ2-1; 10 bases match TRBD1. The source material was central memory CD4+ T cells from blood. This receptor was obtained from a woman aged 25-40 years with type 1 diabetes. Here the CDR3 reads CASRGQGSHEQFF. The CDR3 nucleotides are TGTGCCAGCAGGGGACAGGGGAGTCATGAGCAGTTCTTC.